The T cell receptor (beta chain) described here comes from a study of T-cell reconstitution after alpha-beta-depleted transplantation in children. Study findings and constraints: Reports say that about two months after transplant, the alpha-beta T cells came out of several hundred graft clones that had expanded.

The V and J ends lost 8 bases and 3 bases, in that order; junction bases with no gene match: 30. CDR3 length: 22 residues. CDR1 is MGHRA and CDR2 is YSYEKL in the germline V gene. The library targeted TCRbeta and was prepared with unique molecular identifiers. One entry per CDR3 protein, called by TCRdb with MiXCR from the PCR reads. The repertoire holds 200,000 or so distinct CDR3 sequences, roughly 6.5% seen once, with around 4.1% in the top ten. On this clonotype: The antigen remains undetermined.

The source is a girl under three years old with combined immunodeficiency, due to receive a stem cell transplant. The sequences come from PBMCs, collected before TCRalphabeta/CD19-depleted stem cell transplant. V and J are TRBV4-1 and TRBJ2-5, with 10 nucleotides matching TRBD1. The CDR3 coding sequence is TGCGCCAGCCACCACGCGAAAACCTCTCCCCGGGACAGGGGCATCAGTAAAGAGACCCAGTACTTC. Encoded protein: CASHHAKTSPRDRGISKETQYF.